A selection of T cell receptor beta chains follows, all from one sample in a study of T cell repertoires in cytomegalovirus infection. TCRdb reprocessed the reads via MiXCR and lists one record per CDR3 protein. The sample lists about 700,000 distinct CDR3 sequences, about 33% occurring once. Their antigens are not known. The sample here was cultured PBMCs, taken from culture after CMV antigen stimulation. The origin of the receptors is a human donor in good health (CMV status not recorded). Some clones in this sample may be carry-over from other donors' samples. CDR3s include the opening cysteine and the closing phenylalanine or tryptophan. A D gene is named only where the DNA matches it firmly. Not all rows give a size; the values are once, few, many and, for expanded clones, a class.

j_call	v_call	clone_size	d_call	cdr3_nt	cdr3_aa
TRBJ1-3	TRBV6-1	few	TRBD1	TGTGCCAGCCAGGGGGCTGGAAACACCATATATTTT	CASQGAGNTIYF
TRBJ2-5	TRBV20-1	.	.	TGCAGTGCTAGAGTACCAGGCGTGGTGGAGACCCAGTACTTC	CSARVPGVVETQYF
TRBJ1-2	TRBV12-3/TRBV12-4	.	.	TGTGCCAGCAGTTACCTCTCCAGGGCGGGTGGCTACACCTTC	CASSYLSRAGGYTF
TRBJ1-1	TRBV18	.	TRBD1	TGTGCCAGCTCACCGACCAGGGGGCCCTACACTGAAGCTTTCTTT	CASSPTRGPYTEAFF
TRBJ2-7	TRBV6-1	few	.	TGTGCCAGCAGCTGGGACCTCCAGAGCTCAAGGGAGCAGTACTTC	CASSWDLQSSREQYF
TRBJ2-7	TRBV6-2/TRBV6-3	few	TRBD2	TGTGCCAGCAGCAGCGGGGGTTCCCACTACGAGCAGTACTTC	CASSSGGSHYEQYF
TRBJ1-1	TRBV7-9	few	.	TGTGCCAGCAGGACAGCTATGAACACTGAAGCTTTCTTT	CASRTAMNTEAFF
TRBJ2-3	TRBV7-2	few	.	TGTGCCAGCAGCTTAGTTAGTACTAGCTGGGCAGATACGCAGTATTTT	CASSLVSTSWADTQYF
TRBJ1-4	TRBV28	.	.	TGTGCCAGCAGTCCTCCCTTGACCCACCTGACTGAAAAACTGTTTTTT	CASSPPLTHLTEKLFF
TRBJ1-3	TRBV12-3/TRBV12-4	.	.	TGTGCCAGCAGCCCCCCCATATATTTT	CASSPPIYF
TRBJ2-7	TRBV6-6	.	TRBD1	TGTGCCAGCAGTTCCTCGACAGGGCCCTACGAGCAGTACTTC	CASSSSTGPYEQYF
TRBJ2-1	TRBV2	few	TRBD2	TGTGCCAGCAGTGATTCGGCGGGGGGCTACAATGAGCAGTTCTTC	CASSDSAGGYNEQFF
TRBJ2-5	TRBV6-2/TRBV6-3	.	TRBD2	TGTGCCAGCAGTTACTTCTTCGCCAAAGCGGGGGAACAAGAGACCCAGTACTTC	CASSYFFAKAGEQETQYF